The rows below give T cell receptor beta chains drawn from one sample of a study of cytomegalovirus exposure and HLA in healthy donors. TCRdb's copy holds only in-frame clones and misses some; the assay was immunoSEQ multiplex PCR. The data hold 100,000 to 150,000 clones, with roughly three quarters observed a single time. Sequenced: PBMCs. The origin of the receptors is a young man in good health and CMV-seropositive. The CDR3 runs from the conserved cysteine through the conserved F or W.

v_call | cdr3_aa
TRBV9 | CASSPGLVTEAFF
TRBV9 | CASSAGKGGREAFF
TRBV7-6 | CASSLELAGETDTQYF
TRBV18 | CASSPMASGITDTQYF
TRBV11-3 | CASSLGASENNEQFF
TRBV15 | CATSMRTGEEAFF
TRBV4-3 | CASSQGTRVRETQYF
TRBV2 | CASSKGQLNYGYTF
TRBV6-5 | CASTYSSYNSPLHF
TRBV7-9 | CASSSYPSIEQEQYF
TRBV29-1 | CSVEGPSGNSYEQYF
TRBV28 | CASSSRTGRETQYF
TRBV6-5 | CASSYSGLASTDTQYF
TRBV4-2 | CASSQGRGWNTEAFF
TRBV4-2 | CASRGSGSRYNEQFF
TRBV7-2 | CASSFLAGVYEQYF
TRBV5-1 | CASSDGDRSSYEQYF
TRBV7-3 | CASSFSLTGELFF
TRBV30 | CAWSVGPGGASGQETQYF
TRBV2 | CASSELAGFQETQYF
TRBV28 | CAGGGRESSYEQYF
TRBV14 | CASSQPGTSGIQYF
TRBV2 | CASRYTVSGNTIYF
TRBV29-1 | CSALRTELTGELFF
TRBV2 | CASSDTSGISYEQYF
TRBV7-2 | CASSSALGQETQYF
TRBV9 | CASSVGVSGGTDTQYF
TRBV10-3 | CAISERDRGWEEKLFF
TRBV5-6 | CASSFSYEQYF
TRBV4-2 | CASSQDARTSGSNEQFF
TRBV30 | CAWSGNRVLEKLFF
TRBV28 | CASSRGQVNQPQHF
TRBV25-1 | CASSVRGFGLGNEQFF
TRBV4-2 | CASSQDQGTDTQYF
TRBV6-1 | CASSPTSGGPYEQYF
TRBV27 | CASSLSYSNQPQHF
TRBV18 | CASSPTRVNEQFF
TRBV2 | CASRSRVGSGNQPQHF
TRBV4-3 | CASSHRHGGTGELFF
TRBV7-9 | CASSLSRLGNTIYF
TRBV2 | CASSPVYEQYF
TRBV5-1 | CASKETGNYEQYF
TRBV5-4 | CASSSPGLAQEFF
TRBV5-1 | CASSSGTGGLGEQFF
TRBV29-1 | CSATPWRGSGREHEQYF
TRBV2 | CASIPGNEQYF
TRBV19 | CASSTLLRGYQPQHF
TRBV11-2 | CASRDRRTSRVTDTQYF
TRBV27 | CASSLRLAHYEQYF
TRBV29-1 | CSVGQGGGTDTQYF